This T cell receptor beta chain was observed in a study of cytomegalovirus exposure and HLA in healthy donors. Primers: 60 Vbeta forward and 13 Jbeta reverse. The repertoire was sequenced with immunoSEQ multiplex PCR; TCRdb's copy has only in-frame clones and lacks some. This table holds about 94,000 clones, 79% found once. The germline V gene encodes CDR1 MNHEY and CDR2 SVGAGI. The length of the CDR3 is 14 residues. V was clipped by 6 bases and J by 2 bases; unmatched bases: 6. The origin of this receptor is a middle-aged woman in good health and CMV-seronegative. The material sequenced was PBMCs. The chain is built from TRBV6-5 and TRBJ2-5; TRBD2 aligns across 7 bases. The chain's CDR3 is CASSNLAVQETQYF. CDR3 DNA sequence: TGTGCCAGCAGCAACCTAGCGGTTCAAGAGACCCAGTACTTC.